Included here is one T cell receptor beta chain sequence, with context. Its matching antigen is unknown. Sequencing used immunoSEQ multiplex PCR; TCRdb keeps in-frame clones, though not all of them. This sample has approximately 46,000 clones; roughly four fifths occur once, and the top ten carry over 2%. This sample is drawn from a study of OX40 agonist ivuxolimab in advanced cancers. Study observations and caveats: The CD4+ and CD8+ T cells in the blood had expanded clonally by week 6 at 0.1 to 3.0 mg/kg.

This CDR3 comprises 17 residues. V dropped 4 bases and J dropped 5; count of bases not matched to a gene: 12. The germline gives CDR1 SGHRS, CDR2 YFSETQ. The rearrangement links TRBV5-1 to TRBJ2-5, with TRBD2 matching over 12 bases. This clonotype was obtained from an adult with an advanced solid tumor such as melanoma, head and neck, liver or kidney cancer. This sample comprised CD4+ or CD8+ T cells sorted from blood, obtained in a trial of the OX40 agonist ivuxolimab. The CDR3 coding sequence is TGCGCCAGCAGCGCTGGCGTGCGACTAGCGGGAGTGGAGACCCAGTACTTC. Protein: CASSAGVRLAGVETQYF.